This T cell receptor beta chain stems from a study of CD8 T cells in Susac syndrome. Sequencing of TCR beta was undertaken in CD8+ and CD4+ T cells derived from blood. Healthy donors formed controls matched for age and sex. TEMRA cells were FACS-enriched, while CD8+ and CD4+ T cells were negatively isolated. RNA, at 0.5 to 1 ug, was reverse transcribed with random hexamers. The immunoSEQ assay covered 54 Vbeta and 13 Jbeta segments for CDR3. Each CDR3 protein gets one entry after TCRdb re-called the immunoSEQ multiplex PCR reads with MiXCR. The table shows fewer than 70,000 distinct CDR3 sequences, with approximately 95% occurring only once. With 5 bases clipped from V and 6 bases from J, the junction kept 10 bases outside the gene matches. Germline CDR1 reads MDHEN; CDR2 reads SYDVKM. The CDR3 has 15 residues.

This sequence originates from a human donor in good health. The rearrangement uses TRBV28 and TRBJ1-2; TRBD1 aligns across 9 bases. Specimen: CD8+ T cells from PBMCs. The chain's CDR3 is CASSPLQGAGNGYTF. The CDR3, as DNA: TGTGCCAGCAGTCCCCTACAGGGGGCGGGAAATGGCTACACCTTC.